Listed below are T cell receptor beta chains from one sample, sequenced in a study of cytomegalovirus exposure and HLA in healthy donors. TCRdb's table, derived via immunoSEQ multiplex PCR, lists solely in-frame clones and lacks some. The sample gives roughly 97,000 clones, approximately 80% of which show up once; around 1.5% is in the top ten. The source material was PBMCs. The source is a woman between 35 and 50 years old in good health and CMV-seronegative. Each CDR3 is given with its conserved first and last residue. D genes are given only for firm matches. Not every row has a clone size; where given, it reads once, few, many or a size class.

>TRBV9|.|TRBJ2-6|.
CASSQEASPPGANVLTF
TGTGCCAGCAGTCAAGAAGCGTCCCCCCCTGGGGCCAACGTCCTGACTTTC
>TRBV6-5|.|TRBJ1-2|.
CASSYSTQGYGYTF
TGTGCCAGCAGTTACTCGACACAGGGTTATGGCTACACCTTC
>TRBV27|few|TRBJ2-7|TRBD2
CASTSPGLVSEQYF
TGTGCCAGCACCTCGCCGGGACTAGTCTCGGAGCAGTACTTC
>TRBV18|.|TRBJ2-7|.
CASSLGRQGYEQYF
TGTGCCAGCTCCCTAGGCCGCCAGGGGTACGAGCAGTACTTC
>TRBV25-1|.|TRBJ2-2|.
CASSEWRTYTGELFF
TGTGCCAGCAGTGAATGGCGGACTTACACCGGGGAGCTGTTTTTT
>TRBV4-3|once|TRBJ2-1|.
CASSQRFTGGGGGSYNEQFF
TGCGCCAGCAGCCAAAGGTTCACAGGAGGAGGCGGAGGGTCCTACAATGAGCAGTTCTTC
>TRBV4-1|.|TRBJ1-1|TRBD1
CASSQPLRGLNTEAFF
TGCGCCAGCAGCCAACCGTTGAGGGGGCTGAACACTGAAGCTTTCTTT
>TRBV4-1|.|TRBJ1-5|.
CASSQDWRAAGVQPQHF
TGCGCCAGCAGCCAAGATTGGCGGGCGGCAGGGGTTCAGCCCCAGCATTTT
>TRBV28|.|TRBJ2-1|.
CASSFSGPPRVFF
TGTGCCAGCAGTTTTTCTGGACCACCGAGGGTGTTCTTC
>TRBV18|.|TRBJ1-2|.
CASSQGIAGYTF
TGTGCCAGCTCACAGGGGATAGCTGGCTACACCTTC
>TRBV29-1|.|TRBJ2-5|TRBD2
CSVGGLAEYQETQYF
TGCAGCGTTGGTGGACTAGCGGAGTACCAAGAGACCCAGTACTTC
>TRBV19|.|TRBJ1-1|.
CASSSFGGPTVQAFF
TGTGCCAGTAGCTCTTTCGGGGGGCCCACTGTACAAGCTTTCTTT
>TRBV2|.|TRBJ1-2|.
CASGTGVYGYTF
TGTGCCAGCGGCACCGGGGTCTATGGCTACACCTTC
>TRBV9|.|TRBJ1-4|TRBD1
CASSPGLGQGHEKLFF
TGTGCCAGCAGCCCTGGGCTAGGACAGGGGCACGAAAAACTGTTTTTT
>TRBV6-6|.|TRBJ1-5|TRBD1
CATSGQGVDQPQHF
TGTGCCACCTCAGGACAGGGAGTCGATCAGCCCCAGCATTTT
>TRBV5-1|.|TRBJ2-5|TRBD1
CASSTGQGFQETQYF
TGCGCCAGCAGCACCGGACAGGGCTTCCAAGAGACCCAGTACTTC
>TRBV4-1|once|TRBJ1-4|.
CASSQDPGDGEKLFF
TGCGCCAGCAGCCAAGACCCAGGGGATGGGGAAAAACTGTTTTTT
>TRBV27|.|TRBJ1-2|TRBD1
CASSPLTGDGAYGYTF
TGTGCCAGCAGTCCCCTCACAGGGGACGGGGCTTATGGCTACACCTTC
>TRBV4-1|.|TRBJ1-2|.
CASSPGAQSGYGYTF
TGCGCCAGCAGCCCAGGGGCACAGTCGGGCTATGGCTACACCTTC
>TRBV27|few|TRBJ2-2|.
CASSPLEAENTGELFF
TGTGCCAGCAGCCCACTGGAGGCGGAAAACACCGGGGAGCTGTTTTTT
>TRBV19|.|TRBJ2-7|TRBD1
CASSPTGAYEQYF
TGTGCCAGTAGCCCTACAGGGGCCTACGAGCAGTACTTC
>TRBV9|few|TRBJ2-5|TRBD2
CASSVGGGDGETQYF
TGTGCCAGCAGCGTAGGGGGAGGGGACGGGGAGACCCAGTACTTC
>TRBV28|once|TRBJ1-2|.
CGSREGYGYTF
TGTGGGTCGCGGGAAGGGTATGGCTACACCTTC
>TRBV15|.|TRBJ2-7|TRBD1
CATSGPGQGTHEQYF
TGTGCCACCAGCGGCCCGGGACAGGGGACCCACGAGCAGTACTTC
>TRBV15|once|TRBJ2-1|TRBD2
CATSREGLGPYNEQFF
TGTGCCACCAGCAGAGAGGGACTAGGGCCCTACAATGAGCAGTTCTTC
>TRBV19|.|TRBJ1-1|TRBD1
CASSSDWTGGGTEAFF
TGTGCCAGTAGTTCGGACTGGACAGGGGGCGGAACTGAAGCTTTCTTT
>TRBV7-2|.|TRBJ2-3|TRBD1
CASSVLGGADTQYF
TGTGCCAGCAGCGTACTAGGGGGCGCAGATACGCAGTATTTT
>TRBV6-5|few|TRBJ2-7|TRBD1
CASSSRDRGYEQYF
TGTGCCAGCAGCTCCCGGGACAGGGGGTACGAGCAGTACTTC
>TRBV19|few|TRBJ1-5|.
CASSIGQSNQPQHF
TGTGCCAGTAGTATCGGACAGTCCAATCAGCCCCAGCATTTT
>TRBV5-1|.|TRBJ1-4|TRBD1
CASSRDRPTNEKLFF
TGCGCCAGCAGCCGGGACAGGCCAACTAATGAAAAACTGTTTTTT
>TRBV7-2|.|TRBJ2-7|.
CASSLDRWSYEQYF
TGTGCCAGCAGCTTAGACCGATGGTCCTACGAGCAGTACTTC
>TRBV28|.|TRBJ2-1|TRBD1
CASSFRSRQGRYNEQFF
TGTGCCAGCAGTTTTAGGTCACGACAGGGACGCTACAATGAGCAGTTCTTC
>TRBV25-1|.|TRBJ2-1|.
CASSGLASARGPYNEQFF
TGTGCCAGCAGTGGTCTCGCTAGCGCGAGGGGGCCCTACAATGAGCAGTTCTTC
>TRBV9|.|TRBJ2-1|TRBD2
CASSPTGLAGYEQFF
TGTGCCAGCAGCCCTACGGGACTAGCGGGATATGAGCAGTTCTTC
>TRBV27|.|TRBJ2-7|TRBD2
CASSPGGYEQYF
TGTGCCAGCAGCCCGGGGGGGTACGAGCAGTACTTC
>TRBV5-4|once|TRBJ1-1|TRBD1
CASSPGTGVGEAFF
TGTGCCAGCAGCCCCGGGACAGGGGTGGGTGAAGCTTTCTTT
>TRBV30|few|TRBJ1-5|.
CAWSASSRSQHF
TGTGCCTGGAGTGCCTCTTCCAGGTCCCAGCATTTT
>TRBV6-5|.|TRBJ1-1|.
CASSYGGATNTEAFF
TGTGCCAGCAGTTACGGAGGGGCGACCAACACTGAAGCTTTCTTT
>TRBV19|.|TRBJ2-7|.
CASSTRDFLDYEQYF
TGTGCCAGTAGTACGCGGGACTTTCTAGATTACGAGCAGTACTTC
>TRBV19|.|TRBJ1-1|.
CASSITHQGAEAFF
TGTGCCAGTAGTATCACCCACCAGGGCGCTGAAGCTTTCTTT
>TRBV4-3|.|TRBJ2-5|TRBD2
CASSQDLLAGVETQYF
TGCGCCAGCAGCCAAGATCTCCTAGCGGGAGTAGAGACCCAGTACTTC
>TRBV28|.|TRBJ1-2|.
CASSRRTGPWNYGYTF
TGTGCCAGCAGTAGGAGGACGGGCCCTTGGAACTATGGCTACACCTTC
>TRBV7-8|.|TRBJ1-3|.
CASSEPGVSGNTIYF
TGTGCCAGCAGCGAGCCGGGAGTATCTGGAAACACCATATATTTT
>TRBV28|.|TRBJ1-5|TRBD1
CASSFVSLTGRHQPQHF
TGTGCCAGCAGTTTCGTCTCATTGACAGGGCGGCATCAGCCCCAGCATTTT
>TRBV18|.|TRBJ1-1|.
CASSPPPGLAFF
TGTGCCAGCTCACCACCTCCGGGACTAGCTTTCTTT
>TRBV28|.|TRBJ1-2|TRBD1
CASSLRGRHGYTF
TGTGCCAGCAGTCTTAGGGGGCGCCATGGCTACACCTTC
>TRBV10-3|.|TRBJ1-1|.
CAISAGEGESTEAFF
TGTGCCATCAGCGCCGGGGAGGGTGAAAGCACTGAAGCTTTCTTT
>TRBV2|.|TRBJ2-3|.
CASTLATDTQYF
TGTGCCAGCACGCTAGCAACAGATACGCAGTATTTT
>TRBV6-6|once|TRBJ2-2|TRBD1
CASRTGGSTGELFF
TGTGCCAGCAGGACAGGGGGCAGCACCGGGGAGCTGTTTTTT
>TRBV2|.|TRBJ2-3|TRBD2
CASSETTSGNTQYF
TGTGCCAGCAGTGAAACGACTAGCGGGAACACGCAGTATTTT
>TRBV20-1|once|TRBJ2-7|TRBD1
CSAEQGVEQYF
TGCAGTGCTGAACAGGGGGTCGAGCAGTACTTC
>TRBV5-1|.|TRBJ1-6|TRBD1
CASSPLRDRASPLHF
TGCGCCAGCAGCCCGCTTAGGGACAGGGCTTCACCCCTCCACTTT
>TRBV2|.|TRBJ2-1|.
CASSEVEYNEQFF
TGTGCCAGCAGTGAAGTAGAATACAATGAGCAGTTCTTC
>TRBV5-8|.|TRBJ1-1|.
CASSLSGSSGAFF
TGTGCCAGCAGCTTATCTGGATCTTCCGGGGCTTTCTTT
>TRBV21-1|.|TRBJ2-3|.
CASSKGRDTQYF
TGTGCCAGCAGCAAAGGGAGAGATACGCAGTATTTT